This T cell receptor (beta chain) was identified during a study of T-cell reconstitution after alpha-beta-depleted transplantation in children. Trimming took 3 bases from V and 5 from J; bases not matched to a gene: 13. This CDR3 has 18 residues. Germline V gene data show CDR1 as KGHDR and CDR2 as SFDVKD. It was with unique molecular identifiers that the TCRbeta library was prepared. TCRdb recomputed calls from the PCR reads with MiXCR, one row per CDR3 protein. The sample has 90,000 to 130,000 distinct CDR3 sequences, 10% seen once. In this sample, this clonotype turned up once. This sequence originates from a human donor who donated a stem cell graft to a child with acute lymphoblastic leukemia. The source material was PBMCs from the stem cell graft donor, sampled from the stem cell graft. The gene calls are TRBV24-1 and TRBJ2-3; 10 positions match TRBD2. This CDR3 reads CATSDPLAGVGYGDTQYF. The CDR3 DNA sequence: TGTGCCACCAGTGATCCGCTAGCGGGAGTTGGGTATGGAGATACGCAGTATTTT.